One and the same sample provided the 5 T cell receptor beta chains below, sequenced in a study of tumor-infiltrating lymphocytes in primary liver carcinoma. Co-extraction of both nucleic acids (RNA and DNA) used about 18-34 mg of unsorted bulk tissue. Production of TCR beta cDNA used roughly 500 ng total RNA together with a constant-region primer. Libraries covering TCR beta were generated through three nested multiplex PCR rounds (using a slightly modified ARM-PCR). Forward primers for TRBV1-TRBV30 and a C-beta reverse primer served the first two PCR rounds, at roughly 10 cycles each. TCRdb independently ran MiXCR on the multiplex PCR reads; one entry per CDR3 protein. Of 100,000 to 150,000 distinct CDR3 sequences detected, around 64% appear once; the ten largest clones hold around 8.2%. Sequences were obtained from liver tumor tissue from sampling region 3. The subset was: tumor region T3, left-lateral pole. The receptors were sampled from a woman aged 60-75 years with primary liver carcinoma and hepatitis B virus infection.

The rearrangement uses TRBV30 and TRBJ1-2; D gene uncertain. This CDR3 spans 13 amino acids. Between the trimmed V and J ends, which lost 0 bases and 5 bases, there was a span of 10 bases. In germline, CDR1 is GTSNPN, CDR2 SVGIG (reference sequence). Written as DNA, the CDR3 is TGTGCCTGGAGTGTAGGACGGCTATATGGCTACACCTTC. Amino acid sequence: CAWSVGRLYGYTF. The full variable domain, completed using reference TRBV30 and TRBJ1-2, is SQTIHQWPATLVQPVGSPLSLECTVEGTSNPNLYWYRQAAGRGLQLLFYSVGIGQISSEVPQNLSASRPQDRQFILSSKKLLLSDSGFYLCAWSVGRLYGYTFGSGTRLTVV.

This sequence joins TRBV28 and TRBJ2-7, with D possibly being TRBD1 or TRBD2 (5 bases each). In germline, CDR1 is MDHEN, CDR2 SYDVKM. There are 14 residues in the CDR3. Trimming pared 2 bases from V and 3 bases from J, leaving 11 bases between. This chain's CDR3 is CASSLRGTRYEQYF. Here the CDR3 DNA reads TGTGCCAGCAGTTTAAGAGGGACCCGCTACGAGCAGTACTTC.

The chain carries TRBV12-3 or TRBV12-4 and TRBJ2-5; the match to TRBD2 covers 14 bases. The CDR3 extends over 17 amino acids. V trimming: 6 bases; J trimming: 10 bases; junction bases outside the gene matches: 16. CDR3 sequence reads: CASRRLAGGPRIEDQYF. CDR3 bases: TGTGCCAGCAGGAGACTAGCGGGAGGGCCAAGAATAGAAGACCAGTACTTC.

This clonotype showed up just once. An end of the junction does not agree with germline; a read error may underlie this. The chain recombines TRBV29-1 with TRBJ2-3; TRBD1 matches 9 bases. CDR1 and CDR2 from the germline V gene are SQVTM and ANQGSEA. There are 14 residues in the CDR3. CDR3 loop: CIVNRGLGADTQYF. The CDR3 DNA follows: TGCATCGTTAACAGGGGGCTAGGCGCAGATACGCAGTATTTT.

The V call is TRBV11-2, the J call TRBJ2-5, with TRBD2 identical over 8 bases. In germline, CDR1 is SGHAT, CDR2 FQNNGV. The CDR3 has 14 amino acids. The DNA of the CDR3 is TGTGTCAGTATCTTATCGCTAGCGGGAGAGACCCAGTACTTC. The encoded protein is CVSILSLAGETQYF. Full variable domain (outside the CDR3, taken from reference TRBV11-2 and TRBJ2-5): EAGVAQSPRYKIIEKRQSVAFWCNPISGHATLYWYQQILGQGPKLLIQFQNNGVVDDSQLPKDRFSAERLKGVDSTLKIQPAKLEDSAVYLCVSILSLAGETQYFGPGTRLLVL.